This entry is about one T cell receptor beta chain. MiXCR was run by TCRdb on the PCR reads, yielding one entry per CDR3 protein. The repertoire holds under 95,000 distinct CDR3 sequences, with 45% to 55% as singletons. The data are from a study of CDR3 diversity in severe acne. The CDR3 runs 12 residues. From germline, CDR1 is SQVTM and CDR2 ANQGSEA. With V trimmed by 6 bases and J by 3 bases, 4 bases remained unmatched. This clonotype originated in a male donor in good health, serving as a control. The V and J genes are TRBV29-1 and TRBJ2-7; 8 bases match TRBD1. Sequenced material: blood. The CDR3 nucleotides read TGCAGCGTATGGACAGGGAGCTACGAGCAGTACTTC. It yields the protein CSVWTGSYEQYF.